One and the same sample provided the 8 T cell receptor beta chains below, sequenced in a study of T cell responses to AZD1222 COVID-19 vaccine. Repertoires were generated with immunoSEQ multiplex PCR, while TCRdb's copy carries only in-frame clones and drops some. The sample has 54,000 or so clones; about 90% are singletons. The material was peripheral blood, obtained on day 0 of AZD1222 vaccination. These receptors were collected from an adult in good health.

This clone was observed a single time. The V call is TRBV5-4, the J call TRBJ1-2, with 9 bases lining up with TRBD1. With V trimmed by 4 bases and J by 5 bases, 3 bases remained unmatched. Germline lookup yields CDR1 SGHNT and CDR2 YYREEE (reference sequence). This CDR3 is 13 amino acids long. As DNA, the CDR3 is TGTGCCAGCAGCGGGACAGGGCCATATGGCTACACCTTC. It specifies CASSGTGPYGYTF.

V and J are TRBV7-9 and TRBJ1-6; unclear D gene. The CDR3 is 15 residues long. V lost 7 bases and J 0 bases, leaving 10 bases between the germline ends. Germline V CDR1 and CDR2: SEHNR, FQNEAQ (reference sequence). The CDR3 DNA reads as TGTGCCAGCACTACCCTGAGCTCCTATAATTCACCCCTCCACTTT. Amino acids: CASTTLSSYNSPLHF.

To note about this clone: Germline is not matched at one junction end, which may reflect a read error. The J gene is TRBJ2-1, the V gene TRBV7-7; D might be TRBD2 (5 bases). The CDR3 loop spans 13 amino acids. Per the germline V gene, CDR1 is SSHAT and CDR2 is FNYEAQ (reference sequence). CDR3 DNA: TGTGCTAGCAGCTTAGGACTGTACAATGAGCAGTTCTTC. Its translation: CASSLGLYNEQFF. Combining the CDR3 with reference TRBV7-7 and TRBJ2-1 gives the whole variable domain GAGVSQSPRYKVTKRGQDVTLRCDPISSHATLYWYQQALGQGPEFLTYFNYEAQPDKSGLPSDRFSAERPEGSISTLTIQRTEQRDSAMYRCASSLGLYNEQFFGPGTRLTVL.

This sequence joins TRBV29-1 and TRBJ1-2; D ambiguous. This CDR3 is 11 amino acids long. Germline V gene data show CDR1 as SQVTM and CDR2 as ANQGSEA. V lost 6 bases to trimming and J lost 6 bases, with 11 bases between them. The CDR3 coding sequence is TGCAGCGTCCCCGGCGGTGATGGCTACACCTTC. Encoded protein: CSVPGGDGYTF.

The rearrangement links TRBV19 to TRBJ1-4; D is unclear. The CDR3 covers 15 residues. V lost 6 bases, J lost 0 bases, and 11 bases lay in between. The germline V gene encodes CDR1 LNHDA and CDR2 SQIVND (reference sequence). The DNA of the CDR3 is TGTGCCAGTAGGGTTCTGTTAGCAACTAATGAAAAACTGTTTTTT. Encoded protein: CASRVLLATNEKLFF. Together with reference TRBV19 and TRBJ1-4, the CDR3 gives the full variable domain: DGGITQSPKYLFRKEGQNVTLSCEQNLNHDAMYWYRQDPGQGLRLIYYSQIVNDFQKGDIAEGYSVSREKKESFPLTVTSAQKNPTAFYLCASRVLLATNEKLFFGSGTQLSVL.

This clone is a singleton in its sample. The V gene is TRBV6-5, the J gene TRBJ2-7; D is perhaps TRBD1 or TRBD2 (7 bases each). CDR1 and CDR2 (germline): MNHEY, SVGAGI. Deletions cut 6 bases from V and 5 bases from J, with 14 bases between. This CDR3 contains 13 residues. CDR3 sequence: CASRQGRDNEQYF. CDR3 DNA sequence: TGTGCCAGCAGACAGGGGAGGGATAACGAGCAGTACTTC.

V and J are TRBV3-1 (or the pseudogene TRBV3-2) and TRBJ2-3; 9 positions match TRBD2. The length of the CDR3 is 15 residues. Unmatched junction bases numbered 3, after V lost 5 bases and J lost 0 bases. CDR1 and CDR2 from the germline V gene are LGHDT and YNNKEL (reference sequence). The CDR3 region is CASSGLAPSTDTQYF. As DNA, the CDR3 is TGTGCCAGCAGCGGACTAGCGCCTAGCACAGATACGCAGTATTTT.

V usage is TRBV28 and J usage is TRBJ1-5; D possibly corresponds to TRBD1 (6 bases). The CDR3 is 16 amino acids. Germline lookup yields CDR1 MDHEN and CDR2 SYDVKM. V lost 6 bases to trimming and J lost 6 bases, with 21 bases between them. The CDR3 region is CASSYSPGGAGQPQHF. CDR3 DNA: TGTGCCAGCAGCTACTCCCCCGGGGGGGCAGGTCAGCCCCAGCATTTT. The full variable domain, completed using reference TRBV28 and TRBJ1-5, is DVKVTQSSRYLVKRTGEKVFLECVQDMDHENMFWYRQDPGLGLRLIYFSYDVKMKEKGDIPEGYSVSREKKERFSLILESASTNQTSMYLCASSYSPGGAGQPQHFGDGTRLSIL.